The T cell receptor beta chain described here comes from a study of shared clonotypes between healthy human individuals. Data came from immunoSEQ multiplex PCR; TCRdb stores just in-frame clones and leaves some out. In the table there are over a million clones, approximately 97% of which are singletons. The CDR3 has 13 residues. Germline V gene sequence: CDR1 SGDLS, CDR2 YYNGEE. V lost 7 bases and J 4 bases, leaving 14 bases between the germline ends. Sequencing input: naive CD4+ T cells sorted from blood. Stated subset: CD45RA+ positively selected. The chain combines TRBV9 with TRBJ2-5; D is perhaps TRBD2 (6 bases). The TCR was taken from a man aged 30 to 39 in good health. The CDR3 DNA reads TGTGCCAGCTCGGGCAAGGAGGGAGAGACCCAGTACTTC. It yields the protein CASSGKEGETQYF.